This record covers a single T cell receptor (beta chain). The antigen remains unidentified. The data are from a study of regulatory T cells. Study-level points and caveats: In patients, unique TRB V-J pairs were restricted and V/J usage skewed, especially in Tregs.

V lost 3 bases, J lost 3 bases, and 7 bases lay in between. The germline gives CDR1 SGDLS, CDR2 YYNGEE. The CDR3 has 13 residues. The PCR used 52 TRBV and 13 TRBJ primers. Measured with immunoSEQ multiplex PCR; TCRdb has only the in-frame clones, and not every one. The sample holds about 15,000 clones, roughly 90% seen once. The chain recombines TRBV9 with TRBJ2-1; tentative D call: TRBD1 (5 bases). Sample: CD8+ T cells sorted from blood. The receptor was derived from a person aged 18 to 29 with CD3G deficiency. As DNA, the CDR3 is TGTGCCAGCAGCGCCGACAGCTACAATGAGCAGTTCTTC. It specifies CASSADSYNEQFF.